The rows below give T cell receptor beta chains drawn from one sample of a study of T-cell reconstitution after alpha-beta-depleted transplantation in children. TCRdb redid the calling of the PCR reads with MiXCR, one entry per CDR3 protein. The profile shows over 70,000 distinct CDR3 sequences, 12% of them singletons. The starting material was PBMCs from the stem cell graft donor, obtained from the stem cell graft. The receptors originated from a human donor who donated a stem cell graft to a child with inherited bone marrow failure. CDR3s include the opening cysteine and the closing phenylalanine or tryptophan. The D gene is left open where the match is weak. Size values are once, few and many counts, or a class for expanded clones, and some rows have none.

D	size	V	J	DNA	CDR3
NA	many	TRBV7-2	TRBJ1-2	TGTGCCAGCAGCTCCCGTTCAGGTCGATATATCCTCTATGGCTACACCTTC	CASSSRSGRYILYGYTF
NA	NA	TRBV19	TRBJ2-2	TGTGCCAGTAGTATTCAGGACACCACCGGGGAGCTGTTTTTT	CASSIQDTTGELFF
TRBD1	many	TRBV7-8	TRBJ2-7	TGTGCCAGCAGCATCTCCGGGACAGGGTACGAGCAGTACTTC	CASSISGTGYEQYF
NA	many	TRBV7-3	TRBJ2-3	TGTGCCAGCAGCCTGACTGGGACTGGCACAGATACGCAGTATTTT	CASSLTGTGTDTQYF
NA	many	TRBV7-2	TRBJ2-7	TGTGCCAGCAGCTTAATGGTCGGGGTTGGGGAGCAGTACTTC	CASSLMVGVGEQYF
NA	many	TRBV5-5	TRBJ1-2	TGTGCCATGAGCCCGGGACACCGAAACTACACCTTC	CAMSPGHRNYTF
NA	once	TRBV23-1	TRBJ2-5	TGCGCCAGCAGTCAATCTGGACCTTCTCAAGAGACCCAGTACTTC	CASSQSGPSQETQYF
NA	many	TRBV6-1	TRBJ1-5	TGTGCCAGCAGGGGGGAGCTCAATCAGCCCCAGCATTTT	CASRGELNQPQHF
NA	many	TRBV5-1	TRBJ1-1	TGCGCCAGCACCCTCGGGGAAGACACTGAAGCTTTCTTT	CASTLGEDTEAFF
TRBD2	NA	TRBV11-2	TRBJ2-1	TGTGCCAGCAGCTTTTGGATAGCGGGAAATGAGCAGTTCTTC	CASSFWIAGNEQFF
NA	NA	TRBV21-1	TRBJ2-2	TGTGCCAGCAGCGACCCCATGCACACCGGGGAGCTGTTTTTT	CASSDPMHTGELFF
NA	few	TRBV24-1	TRBJ2-1	TGTGCCACCAGTGACCGGGCCGGCAGTGAGCAGTTCTTC	CATSDRAGSEQFF
TRBD2	many	TRBV6-5	TRBJ2-1	TGTGCCAGCAGTTACTCGTATATGCAACTAGCGGGGGATGGCTATGAGCAGTTCTTC	CASSYSYMQLAGDGYEQFF
NA	NA	TRBV5-1	TRBJ2-6	TGCGCCAGCAGCGCCGGAGACTCTGGGGCCAACGTCCTGACTTTC	CASSAGDSGANVLTF
NA	many	TRBV20-1	TRBJ1-5	TGCAGTGCGGTAGGACGAGGGAGCCAGCCCCAGCATTTT	CSAVGRGSQPQHF
NA	NA	TRBV7-6	TRBJ2-5	TGTGCCAGCAGCAGTATCTACCAAGAGACCCAGTACTTC	CASSSIYQETQYF
NA	many	TRBV20-1	TRBJ1-1	TGCAGCGCCCAAGATGTGGGCCGAGGGACTGAAGCTTTCTTT	CSAQDVGRGTEAFF
NA	NA	TRBV19	TRBJ2-7	TGTGCCAGTAGTATAGCCGGCAGCTCCTACGAGCAGTACTTC	CASSIAGSSYEQYF
TRBD1	many	TRBV11-1	TRBJ1-1	TGTGCCAGCAGCGTCGGGACAGGGTTTAGTGAAGCTTTCTTT	CASSVGTGFSEAFF
NA	many	TRBV27	TRBJ2-7	TGTGCCAGCAGGCCCTTCGGAAAGGTCTACGAGCAGTACTTC	CASRPFGKVYEQYF
NA	many	TRBV28	TRBJ1-3	TGTGCCACTCGGGGGGCCCACTCTGGAAACACCATATATTTT	CATRGAHSGNTIYF
TRBD1	few	TRBV30	TRBJ1-2	TGTGCCTGGAGTGTGGGACAGTACTATGGCTACACCTTC	CAWSVGQYYGYTF
TRBD1	many	TRBV25-1	TRBJ1-4	TGTGCCAGCAGGGGGGACAGGATGCTGGAAAAACTGTTTTTT	CASRGDRMLEKLFF
NA	few	TRBV7-2	TRBJ2-1	TGTGCCAGCAGCTTAGAGGGGGGAGGGCTGATCGGCGAGCAGTTCTTC	CASSLEGGGLIGEQFF
NA	NA	TRBV7-2	TRBJ1-1	TGTGCCAGCAGCTTTCAGGTGGGGGGCAACACTGAAGCTTTCTTT	CASSFQVGGNTEAFF
NA	many	TRBV25-1	TRBJ1-1	TGTGCCAGCAGTGCTCGGGACATCATAGCCTATAACACTGAAGCTTTCTTT	CASSARDIIAYNTEAFF
NA	many	TRBV29-1	TRBJ2-3	TGCAGCTTTGGGGTGGCTACCTACTTGGATACGCAGTATTTT	CSFGVATYLDTQYF
NA	many	TRBV28	TRBJ2-4	TGTGCCAGCAGTTTAAAAAAAAACATTCAGTACTTC	CASSLKKNIQYF
NA	few	TRBV7-2	TRBJ2-5	TGTGCCAGCAGCTTAGCGCCGGGACATCCCCAAGAGACCCAGTACTTC	CASSLAPGHPQETQYF
NA	NA	TRBV7-2	TRBJ1-5	TGTGCCAGCAGCTCAGGGACTCAGCCCCAGCATTTT	CASSSGTQPQHF
NA	few	TRBV28	TRBJ2-3	TGTGCCAGCAGTTCTCCGGGACAAGACACAGATACGCAGTATTTT	CASSSPGQDTDTQYF
NA	many	TRBV20-1	TRBJ1-1	TGCAGTGCTAGGGAAAACACTGAAGCTTTCTTT	CSARENTEAFF
NA	few	TRBV7-8	TRBJ2-2	TGTGCCAGCAGCGCTAGAGGTGGACCCCGGGCCGGGGAGCTGTTTTTT	CASSARGGPRAGELFF
TRBD1	many	TRBV5-1	TRBJ2-1	TGCGCCAGCAGCACAGGGGGTTCCTACAATGAGCAGTTCTTC	CASSTGGSYNEQFF
TRBD1	many	TRBV5-1	TRBJ2-5	TGCGCCAGCAGCTACGGGACAGCCCAAGAGACCCAGTACTTC	CASSYGTAQETQYF
NA	many	TRBV6-6	TRBJ1-1	TGTGCCAGCAGTACAATGAACACTGAAGCTTTCTTT	CASSTMNTEAFF
TRBD1	many	TRBV20-1	TRBJ2-1	TGCAGTGCAGATGGACAGGGAAGATGGGATGAGCAGTTCTTC	CSADGQGRWDEQFF
NA	many	TRBV5-1	TRBJ2-3	TGCGCCAGCAGCTTGGGGGGAAACCCCACAGATACGCAGTATTTT	CASSLGGNPTDTQYF